This T cell receptor (beta chain) was sequenced in a study of OX40 agonist ivuxolimab in advanced cancers. Whole-study findings and limits: Expanded clones were, on average, more numerous in CD8+ T cells than in CD4+.

Germline loops: CDR1 SGHTA, CDR2 FQGNSA. The length of the CDR3 is 17 residues. J was trimmed by 4 bases and V by 4 bases; bases with no gene match: 7. On cycle 4 day 1 and cycle 7 day 1, as well as at baseline, blood was sampled. This clone was detected once. Antigen unknown. Sequencing was performed with immunoSEQ multiplex PCR; in TCRdb, only in-frame clones are kept and a portion is missing. The table lists 95,000 to 150,000 clones, 75% to 90% of them singletons, with around 0.53% in the top ten. The TCR originated in an adult with an advanced solid tumor such as melanoma, head and neck, liver or kidney cancer. The input for sequencing was CD4+ or CD8+ T cells sorted from blood, taken in a trial of the OX40 agonist ivuxolimab. This chain links TRBV7-2 with TRBJ2-1; 13 bases fit TRBD2. DNA for the CDR3: TGTGCCAGCAGCTCCCGGACTAGCGGGGGCCTATACAATGAGCAGTTCTTC. It specifies CASSSRTSGGLYNEQFF.